Listed here are 7 T cell receptor beta chains from one sample, sequenced in a study of CD8 T cells in ankylosing spondylitis. Findings of the study overall: A TCR beta motif made of fewer than ten highly homologous variants seemed typical of ankylosing spondylitis blood.

MiXCR, run by TCRdb on the 5' RACE reads, gives a single entry per CDR3 protein. The data contain approximately 300,000 distinct CDR3 sequences, around 8% of them seen just once; the ten biggest clones take up roughly 15%. These receptors have no known antigen. Sequencing was carried out using blood, either unsorted or a sorted T cell fraction (not recorded which). These receptors all stem from a male donor with ankylosing spondylitis.

There are many counts of this clonotype. This rearrangement joins TRBV24-1 to TRBJ2-1, with D hard to call. CDR1 is KGHDR, CDR2 SFDVKD, per germline. Trimming stripped 5 bases from V and 8 bases from J, with 12 bases between. CDR3 size: 13 residues. This CDR3 reads CATSVSSRYEQFF. CDR3 DNA: TGTGCCACCAGTGTAAGCTCGCGTTATGAGCAGTTCTTC.

This clonotype was seen a few times. The chain links TRBV20-1 to TRBJ1-4; D is unresolved. This CDR3 has 13 residues. V was shortened by 3 bases and J by 4 bases, with 9 bases between the two germline ends. In germline, CDR1 is DFQATT, CDR2 SNEGSKA (reference sequence). The CDR3 spells CSASRTVNEKLFF. In DNA, the CDR3 is TGCAGTGCTAGTCGGACGGTTAATGAAAAACTGTTTTTT.

The chain uses TRBV7-2 and TRBJ1-6; D unresolved. V gave up 5 bases and J gave up 0 bases, with 8 bases separating them. Germline values: CDR1 SGHTA, CDR2 FQGNSA. CDR3 length: 15 amino acids. CDR3 DNA sequence: TGTGCCAGCAGCCTTATGAGCTCCTATAATTCACCCCTCCACTTT. It yields the protein CASSLMSSYNSPLHF.

This clonotype was seen ten or more times. V gene TRBV5-1 combines with J gene TRBJ1-3, with unresolved D. Trimming stripped 0 bases from V and 2 bases from J, with 15 bases between. CDR1 is SGHRS and CDR2 is YFSETQ in the germline V gene. This CDR3 has 17 residues. CDR3 protein: CASSLDPGPGAGNTIYF. In nucleotides, the CDR3 is TGCGCCAGCAGCTTGGACCCAGGCCCTGGGGCTGGAAACACCATATATTTT.

This clonotype was seen repeatedly, ten times or more. V is TRBV12-3 or TRBV12-4 and J is TRBJ2-2; no definite D call. V was shortened by 5 bases and J by 8 bases, with 9 bases between the two germline ends. The CDR3 has 12 residues. The CDR3 DNA is TGTGCCAGCAGTCTGGGTGGAGGGGAGCTGTTTTTT. This sequence encodes CASSLGGGELFF.

This clonotype was counted between two and nine times. V is TRBV20-1 and J is TRBJ2-3; no clear D gene. V dropped 4 bases and J dropped 3 bases, with 2 bases sitting between them. This CDR3 spans 10 amino acids. CDR1 is DFQATT and CDR2 is SNEGSKA in the germline V gene (reference sequence). CDR3 loop: CSATTDTQYF. The CDR3 region has the DNA TGCAGTGCTACTACAGATACGCAGTATTTT.

This clonotype turned up a few times. This rearrangement joins TRBV29-1 to TRBJ2-3, with TRBD1 as a possible D gene (6 bases). The length of the CDR3 is 12 residues. From germline, CDR1 is SQVTM and CDR2 ANQGSEA. V lost 5 bases to trimming and J lost 3 bases, with 9 bases between them. CDR3 in DNA: TGCAGCGTTTCAAGGGGGACAGATACGCAGTATTTT. It specifies CSVSRGTDTQYF.